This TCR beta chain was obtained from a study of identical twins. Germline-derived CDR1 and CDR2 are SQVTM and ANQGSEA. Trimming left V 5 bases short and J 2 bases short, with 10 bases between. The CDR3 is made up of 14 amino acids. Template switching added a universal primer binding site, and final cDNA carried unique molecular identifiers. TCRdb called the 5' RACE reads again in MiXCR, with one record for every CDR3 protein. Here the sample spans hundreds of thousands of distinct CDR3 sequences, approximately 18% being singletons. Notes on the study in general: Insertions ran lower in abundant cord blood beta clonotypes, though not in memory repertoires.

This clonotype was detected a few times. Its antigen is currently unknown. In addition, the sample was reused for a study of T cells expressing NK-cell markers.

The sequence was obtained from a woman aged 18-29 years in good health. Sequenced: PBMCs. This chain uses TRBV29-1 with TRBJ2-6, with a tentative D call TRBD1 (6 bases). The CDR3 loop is CSVIDRTGANVLTF. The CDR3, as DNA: TGCAGCGTTATCGACAGGACTGGGGCCAACGTCCTGACTTTC.